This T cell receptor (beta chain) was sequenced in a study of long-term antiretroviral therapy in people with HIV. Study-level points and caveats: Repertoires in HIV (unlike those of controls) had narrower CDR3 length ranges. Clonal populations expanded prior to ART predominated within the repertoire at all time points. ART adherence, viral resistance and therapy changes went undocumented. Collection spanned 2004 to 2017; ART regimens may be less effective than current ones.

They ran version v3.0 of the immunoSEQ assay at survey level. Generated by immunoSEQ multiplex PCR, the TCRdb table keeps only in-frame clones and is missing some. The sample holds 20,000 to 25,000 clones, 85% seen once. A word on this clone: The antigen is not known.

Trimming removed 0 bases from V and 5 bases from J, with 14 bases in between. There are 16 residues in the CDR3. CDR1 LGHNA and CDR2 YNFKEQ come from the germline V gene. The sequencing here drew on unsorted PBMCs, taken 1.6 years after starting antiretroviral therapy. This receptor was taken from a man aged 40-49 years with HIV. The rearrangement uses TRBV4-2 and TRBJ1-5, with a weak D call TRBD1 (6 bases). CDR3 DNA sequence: TGTGCCAGCAGCCAAGACACCGACAGGAACTATCAGCCCCAGCATTTT. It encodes CASSQDTDRNYQPQHF.